This TCR beta chain was recovered during a study of cytomegalovirus exposure and HLA in healthy donors. CDR3 length: 15 residues. The junction had 2 bases not matched to a gene; V was cut back by 1 base and J by 0 bases. Per the germline V gene, CDR1 is SGHAT and CDR2 is FQNNGV. TCRdb's copy holds only in-frame clones and misses some; the assay was immunoSEQ multiplex PCR. The repertoire holds about 120,000 clones, about nine tenths seen once, with about 4.4% in the top ten. The chain links TRBV11-2 to TRBJ1-1; 7 positions agree with TRBD1. Sample: PBMCs. The clonotype originates from a man between 18 and 35 years old in good health and CMV-seropositive. The CDR3 spells CASSLGTGLNTEAFF. Here the CDR3 DNA reads TGTGCCAGCAGCTTAGGGACAGGATTGAACACTGAAGCTTTCTTT. The entire variable domain, with the rest obtained from reference TRBV11-2 and TRBJ1-1, is as follows: EAGVAQSPRYKIIEKRQSVAFWCNPISGHATLYWYQQILGQGPKLLIQFQNNGVVDDSQLPKDRFSAERLKGVDSTLKIQPAKLEDSAVYLCASSLGTGLNTEAFFGQGTRLTVV.